Below, 23 T cell receptor beta chains from the same sample are listed, as sequenced in a study of technical replicates of blood from several donors. TCRdb keeps only in-frame clones here, not all; method: immunoSEQ multiplex PCR. The sample has tens of thousands of clones; around 95% are singletons. Sequencing used PBMCs. The receptors were sampled from a human donor in good health. Some clones in this sample may be carry-over from other donors' samples.

The rearrangement uses TRBV9 and TRBJ1-1, with D maybe TRBD1 (5 bases). Trimming cost V 0 bases and J 0 bases, with 9 bases left between them. Germline CDR1 reads SGDLS; CDR2 reads YYNGEE. The CDR3 sequence is 15 residues long. The CDR3 region has the DNA TGTGCCAGCAGCGTAGAAGGGGTCCTGAACACTGAAGCTTTCTTT. Its translation is CASSVEGVLNTEAFF. Full variable domain (missing parts from reference TRBV9 and TRBJ1-1): DSGVTQTPKHLITATGQRVTLRCSPRSGDLSVYWYQQSLDQGLQFLIQYYNGEERAKGNILERFSAQQFPDLHSELNLSSLELGDSALYFCASSVEGVLNTEAFFGQGTRLTVV.

The chain joins TRBV15 to TRBJ2-1; D might be TRBD2 (7 bases). Germline V gene data show CDR1 as LNHNV and CDR2 as YYDKDF (reference sequence). CDR3 length: 16 amino acids. The V and J ends lost 5 bases and 1 base respectively, with 15 bases between them. CDR3 residues: CATSRGAGSSYNEQFF. DNA of the CDR3: TGTGCCACCAGCCGGGGGGCGGGTTCGTCCTACAATGAGCAGTTCTTC.

Here the CDR3 reads CASSVGRWSPAFF. CDR3 sequence (DNA): TGTGCCAGCAGCGTAGGACGGTGGAGTCCAGCTTTCTTT. This chain links TRBV9 with TRBJ1-1; no definite D call. The germline CDR1 and CDR2 sequences are SGDLS and YYNGEE. This CDR3 contains 13 residues. V gave up 0 bases and J gave up 10 bases, with 13 bases separating them.

This chain uses TRBV19 with TRBJ2-1; a possible D gene is TRBD2 (7 bases). This CDR3 is 15 amino acids long. With 2 bases removed from V and 3 bases from J, the gap between germline ends came to 11 bases. Germline CDR1 is LNHDA and CDR2 is SQIVND (reference sequence). The CDR3 spells CASSISGGLYNEQFF. The CDR3 nucleotides are TGTGCCAGTAGTATATCCGGGGGGCTCTACAATGAGCAGTTCTTC. Full variable domain (missing parts from reference TRBV19 and TRBJ2-1): DGGITQSPKYLFRKEGQNVTLSCEQNLNHDAMYWYRQDPGQGLRLIYYSQIVNDFQKGDIAEGYSVSREKKESFPLTVTSAQKNPTAFYLCASSISGGLYNEQFFGPGTRLTVL.

This chain uses TRBV4-3 with TRBJ2-7; 10 bases agree with TRBD1. This CDR3 contains 18 residues. Trimming at V came to 0 bases and at J to 2 bases, leaving 10 bases not matched to a gene. Germline V gives CDR1 LGHNA, CDR2 YSLEER. The CDR3 protein is CASSQDPLIGTGAYEQYF. DNA of the CDR3: TGCGCCAGCAGCCAAGATCCCCTTATAGGGACAGGGGCCTACGAGCAGTACTTC.

This chain uses TRBV7-2 with TRBJ1-1; 11 bases map to TRBD1. J gave up 4 bases and V 5 bases, and 9 bases lay outside the gene matches. This CDR3 spans 16 amino acids. Germline V gene lookup returns CDR1 SGHTA and CDR2 FQGNSA. The CDR3 region is CASSPQGTGGATEAFF. In DNA form, the CDR3 reads TGTGCCAGCAGCCCGCAGGGGACAGGGGGGGCCACTGAAGCTTTCTTT.

The chain joins TRBV19 to TRBJ1-1; the D is unclear. With 4 bases removed from V and 7 bases from J, the gap between germline ends came to 13 bases. Germline V gene data show CDR1 as LNHDA and CDR2 as SQIVND (reference sequence). The CDR3 runs 13 residues. The CDR3 here is CASSTQVRDEAFF. As DNA, the CDR3 is TGTGCCAGTAGTACCCAGGTTCGGGATGAAGCTTTCTTT.

The rearrangement joins TRBV9 to TRBJ2-7; 9 bases are shared with TRBD1. From germline, CDR1 is SGDLS and CDR2 YYNGEE. With 0 bases clipped from V and 7 bases from J, the junction kept 5 bases outside the gene matches. The CDR3 has 14 residues. CDR3 loop: CASSVGQGVGEQYF. In nucleotides, the CDR3 is TGTGCCAGCAGCGTAGGACAGGGGGTGGGTGAGCAGTACTTC. Looking up the rest from reference TRBV9 and TRBJ2-7 gives the full variable domain: DSGVTQTPKHLITATGQRVTLRCSPRSGDLSVYWYQQSLDQGLQFLIQYYNGEERAKGNILERFSAQQFPDLHSELNLSSLELGDSALYFCASSVGQGVGEQYFGPGTRLTVT.

This clone was observed once. This rearrangement joins TRBV5-4 to TRBJ1-1, with D uncertain. Germline-derived CDR1 and CDR2 are SGHNT and YYREEE (reference sequence). The V end was cut by 4 bases, the J end by 0 bases, with 10 bases between. CDR3 size: 14 residues. CDR3 DNA sequence: TGTGCCAGCAGCGCGACTCAAATGAACACTGAAGCTTTCTTT. Protein product: CASSATQMNTEAFF.

The gene calls are TRBV5-1 and TRBJ1-2; 9 bases are shared with TRBD1. CDR3 length: 14 amino acids. Germline CDR1 SGHRS, CDR2 YFSETQ. The V and J ends lost 4 bases and 8 bases, in that order; junction bases with no gene match: 9. The CDR3 DNA follows: TGCGCCAGCAGCCCCAGGACAGGGGATAGGGGCTACACCTTC. It is translated as CASSPRTGDRGYTF. The complete variable domain, with remaining parts taken from reference TRBV5-1 and TRBJ1-2, reads KAGVTQTPRYLIKTRGQQVTLSCSPISGHRSVSWYQQTPGQGLQFLFEYFSETQRNKGNFPGRFSGRQFSNSRSEMNVSTLELGDSALYLCASSPRTGDRGYTFGSGTRLTVV.

The chain links TRBV6-1 to TRBJ2-7; 7 bases map to TRBD1. The CDR3 sequence is 16 residues long. The V and J ends lost 4 bases and 2 bases, in that order; junction bases with no gene match: 11. CDR1 is MNHNS, CDR2 SASEGT, per germline. CDR3 residues: CASSAKGQKITYEQYF. CDR3 DNA sequence: TGTGCCAGCAGTGCAAAGGGACAGAAAATTACCTACGAGCAGTACTTC.

The count of this clone is one. The chain uses TRBV7-3 and TRBJ2-2, with 7 bases fitting TRBD1. With 0 bases clipped from V and 4 bases from J, the junction kept 5 bases outside the gene matches. Looked up from germline, CDR1 is SGHTA and CDR2 is FQGTGA. The CDR3 is made up of 16 amino acids. The CDR3 is CASSLTGGEGTGELFF. In DNA form, the CDR3 reads TGTGCCAGCAGCTTAACAGGGGGCGAGGGCACCGGGGAGCTGTTTTTT. The full variable domain, its missing parts supplied by reference TRBV7-3 and TRBJ2-2, is GAGVSQTPSNKVTEKGKYVELRCDPISGHTALYWYRQSLGQGPEFLIYFQGTGAADDSGLPNDRFFAVRPEGSVSTLKIQRTERGDSAVYLCASSLTGGEGTGELFFGEGSRLTVL.

This clone was picked up one time. This chain connects TRBV28 to TRBJ1-3; D uncertain. V was pared by 5 bases and J by 0 bases, with 11 bases between. The CDR3 is 15 amino acids. Per the germline V gene, CDR1 is MDHEN and CDR2 is SYDVKM. CDR3 loop: CASSRRAISGNTIYF. The CDR3 region has the DNA TGTGCCAGCAGTCGAAGAGCTATCTCTGGAAACACCATATATTTT.

The chain combines TRBV5-4 with TRBJ2-5, with 8 bases lining up with TRBD2. The CDR3 covers 14 residues. Germline CDR1 is SGHNT and CDR2 is YYREEE (reference sequence). Trimming cost V 3 bases and J 2 bases; bases outside gene matches: 3. The CDR3 DNA sequence: TGTGCCAGCAGCTACGGACTAGCACAAGAGACCCAGTACTTC. Residues: CASSYGLAQETQYF.

V usage is TRBV19 and J usage is TRBJ1-5; D is unclear. Between the trimmed V and J ends, which lost 5 bases and 0 bases, there was a span of 11 bases. The CDR3 contains 15 residues. Germline V CDR1 and CDR2: LNHDA, SQIVND (reference sequence). Here the CDR3 DNA reads TGTGCCAGTAGTCTCGGAGCCCTTAGCAATCAGCCCCAGCATTTT. This gives the protein CASSLGALSNQPQHF.

The rearrangement links TRBV5-4 to TRBJ2-7, with TRBD2 identical over 7 bases. This CDR3 comprises 13 residues. The V gene end was trimmed by 3 bases and the J gene end by 4 bases; junction bases not matched to a gene: 4. Germline CDR1 SGHNT, CDR2 YYREEE (reference sequence). Here the CDR3 DNA reads TGTGCCAGCAGCTCCTACGGGGGGTACGAGCAGTACTTC. Translating gives CASSSYGGYEQYF.

The V call is TRBV4-2, the J call TRBJ2-3; D remains unclear. V dropped 1 base and J dropped 4 bases, with 9 bases sitting between them. The CDR3 loop spans 14 amino acids. Looked up from germline, CDR1 is LGHNA and CDR2 is YNFKEQ. Here the CDR3 DNA reads TGTGCCAGCAGCCAAGTTTCGGCGGCAGATACGCAGTATTTT. Amino acid sequence: CASSQVSAADTQYF.

The V gene is TRBV21-1, the J gene TRBJ1-1; the table assigns TRBD1, which was not confirmed against the DNA. TRBV21-1 is labeled a pseudogene. CDR3 length equals 18 residues. The CDR3 DNA is TGTGCCAGCAGCAAACGTGCTCGAACAGGGACCATGAACACTGAAGCTTTCTTT. Protein: CASSKRARTGTMNTEAFF.

CDR3 nucleotides: TGTGCCAGCAGTATACCGGGACTAGCAGGTGAGCAGTTCTTC. It yields the protein CASSIPGLAGEQFF. The chain has TRBV6-1 and TRBJ2-1, with 9 bases identical to TRBD2. CDR1 is MNHNS and CDR2 is SASEGT in the germline V gene. The ends lost 5 bases at V and 9 bases at J; junction bases unmatched: 8. CDR3 length: 14 amino acids.

The DNA for the CDR3 is TGTGCCTGGGCAACAGGGTTAAACTATGGCTACACCTTC. Translating it yields CAWATGLNYGYTF. The V gene is TRBV30, the J gene TRBJ1-2; maybe TRBD1 (6 bases). The germline V gene encodes CDR1 GTSNPN and CDR2 SVGIG (reference sequence). Trimming stripped 5 bases from V and 2 bases from J, with 12 bases between. The CDR3 length is 13 residues.

The chain has TRBV7-9 and TRBJ1-4; the D gene is possibly TRBD1 (5 bases). The CDR3 covers 15 residues. Germline assignment: CDR1 SEHNR and CDR2 FQNEAQ (reference sequence). With 3 bases removed from V and 1 base from J, the gap between germline ends came to 9 bases. The CDR3 sequence: CASSLEGITNEKLFF. CDR3 nucleotide sequence: TGTGCCAGCAGCTTGGAGGGGATAACTAATGAAAAACTGTTTTTT.

The gene calls are TRBV7-8 and TRBJ1-5, with 10 bases aligning to TRBD1. V dropped 5 bases and J dropped 0; count of bases not matched to a gene: 10. The V gene's germline CDR1 is SGHVS and CDR2 FQNEAQ. CDR3 size: 18 residues. CDR3 residues: CASSPRMTGGYSNQPQHF. In DNA form, the CDR3 reads TGTGCCAGCAGCCCGAGGATGACAGGGGGCTATAGCAATCAGCCCCAGCATTTT.

The chain combines TRBV5-5 with TRBJ2-7; 7 bases match TRBD1. CDR1 is SGHKS, CDR2 YYEKEE, per germline (reference sequence). V lost 2 bases and J lost 5; bases outside the gene matches: 10. The CDR3 runs to 15 residues. CDR3 amino acids: CASSFYRGPINEQYF. CDR3 nucleotides: TGTGCCAGCAGCTTTTACAGGGGACCTATCAACGAGCAGTACTTC.